These T cell receptor beta chains were read from a single sample in a study of cytotoxic CD8 clonotypes in ibrutinib-treated CLL. Generated by immunoSEQ multiplex PCR, the TCRdb table keeps only in-frame clones and is missing some. The sample carries 300,000 to 400,000 clones, 67% recorded once. The sequencing here drew on PBMCs, taken after 36 months of ibrutinib treatment. The receptors come from a human donor with chronic lymphocytic leukemia. CDR3s include the opening cysteine and the closing phenylalanine or tryptophan. Each record gives: CDR3 protein, CDR3 DNA, D gene, clone size, J gene, V gene. D genes are given only for firm matches. Clone size, where shown, is once, few, many, or a class for clones that have expanded.

CDR3 protein: CASSQAPGGMDTQYF
CDR3 DNA: TGCGCCAGCAGCCAGGCCCCGGGAGGCATGGATACGCAGTATTTT
D gene: TRBD2
clone size: NA
J gene: TRBJ2-3
V gene: TRBV4-1

CDR3 protein: CASGFGGGAATEAFF
CDR3 DNA: TGTGCTAGTGGTTTCGGTGGAGGCGCGGCCACTGAAGCTTTCTTT
D gene: NA
clone size: NA
J gene: TRBJ1-1
V gene: TRBV12-5

CDR3 protein: CASKGGGYGYTF
CDR3 DNA: TGTGCCAGCAAAGGGGGGGGCTATGGCTACACCTTC
D gene: NA
clone size: few
J gene: TRBJ1-2
V gene: TRBV25-1

CDR3 protein: CASSILGLAGVTGELFF
CDR3 DNA: TGTGCCAGTAGTATACTCGGACTAGCGGGGGTTACCGGGGAGCTGTTTTTT
D gene: TRBD2
clone size: NA
J gene: TRBJ2-2
V gene: TRBV19

CDR3 protein: CASSFGGTDHYEQYF
CDR3 DNA: TGCGCCAGCAGCTTTGGAGGAACGGACCACTACGAGCAGTACTTC
D gene: NA
clone size: NA
J gene: TRBJ2-7
V gene: TRBV5-1

CDR3 protein: CSVEAGQGAFF
CDR3 DNA: TGCAGCGTTGAAGCGGGACAGGGGGCTTTCTTT
D gene: TRBD1
clone size: NA
J gene: TRBJ1-1
V gene: TRBV29-1

CDR3 protein: CASSERILNTEAFF
CDR3 DNA: TGTGCCAGCAGTGAACGGATTTTGAACACTGAAGCTTTCTTT
D gene: NA
clone size: NA
J gene: TRBJ1-1
V gene: TRBV2

CDR3 protein: CASSRGQIYEQYF
CDR3 DNA: TGTGCCAGCAGCCGGGGACAAATCTACGAGCAGTACTTC
D gene: NA
clone size: NA
J gene: TRBJ2-7
V gene: TRBV5-6

CDR3 protein: CASSVVGERGTDTQYF
CDR3 DNA: TGTGCCAGCAGCGTAGTTGGGGAGCGGGGCACAGATACGCAGTATTTT
D gene: NA
clone size: NA
J gene: TRBJ2-3
V gene: TRBV9

CDR3 protein: CASSISGGKQPQHF
CDR3 DNA: TGTGCCAGCTCAATTTCAGGGGGTAAACAGCCCCAGCATTTT
D gene: TRBD1
clone size: NA
J gene: TRBJ1-5
V gene: TRBV18

CDR3 protein: CASSSGAGSSTDTQYF
CDR3 DNA: TGTGCCAGCAGCTCCGGGGCAGGGTCTAGCACAGATACGCAGTATTTT
D gene: NA
clone size: once
J gene: TRBJ2-3
V gene: TRBV11-3

CDR3 protein: CASQGSGANVLTF
CDR3 DNA: TGCGCCAGCCAGGGTTCGGGGGCCAACGTCCTGACTTTC
D gene: NA
clone size: NA
J gene: TRBJ2-6
V gene: TRBV10-2

CDR3 protein: CASSTGPTDTQYF
CDR3 DNA: TGTGCCAGCAGCACGGGACCAACAGATACGCAGTATTTT
D gene: NA
clone size: few
J gene: TRBJ2-3
V gene: TRBV9

CDR3 protein: CASSPFSGESEAFF
CDR3 DNA: TGTGCCAGCAGCCCCTTCTCAGGGGAGAGTGAAGCTTTCTTT
D gene: NA
clone size: NA
J gene: TRBJ1-1
V gene: TRBV7-9

CDR3 protein: CASSQEAGTDYGYTF
CDR3 DNA: TGCGCCAGCAGCCAAGAGGCCGGGACAGACTATGGCTACACCTTC
D gene: TRBD1
clone size: few
J gene: TRBJ1-2
V gene: TRBV4-1

CDR3 protein: CAISESIGTYEQYF
CDR3 DNA: TGTGCCATCAGTGAGTCGATAGGCACCTACGAGCAGTACTTC
D gene: NA
clone size: NA
J gene: TRBJ2-7
V gene: TRBV10-3

CDR3 protein: CASSVGGYSYEQYF
CDR3 DNA: TGTGCCAGCAGCGTAGGGGGATACTCCTACGAGCAGTACTTC
D gene: NA
clone size: many
J gene: TRBJ2-7
V gene: TRBV9

CDR3 protein: CASRLGVEQYF
CDR3 DNA: TGTGCCAGCAGGTTGGGTGTCGAGCAGTACTTC
D gene: NA
clone size: NA
J gene: TRBJ2-7
V gene: TRBV2

CDR3 protein: CASRETASQPQHF
CDR3 DNA: TGTGCCAGTAGGGAAACAGCAAGTCAGCCCCAGCATTTT
D gene: NA
clone size: few
J gene: TRBJ1-5
V gene: TRBV19

CDR3 protein: CASSPTGAETQYF
CDR3 DNA: TGCGCCAGCAGCCCAACAGGGGCAGAGACCCAGTACTTC
D gene: TRBD1
clone size: NA
J gene: TRBJ2-5
V gene: TRBV5-1

CDR3 protein: CASSHRGNYEQYF
CDR3 DNA: TGTGCCAGCAGCCACAGGGGGAACTACGAGCAGTACTTC
D gene: TRBD1
clone size: few
J gene: TRBJ2-7
V gene: TRBV7-9

CDR3 protein: CASSLGQGDTGELFF
CDR3 DNA: TGTGCCAGCAGCTTAGGACAGGGGGACACCGGGGAGCTGTTTTTT
D gene: TRBD1
clone size: few
J gene: TRBJ2-2
V gene: TRBV11-3

CDR3 protein: CASSQAPRDSSYEQYF
CDR3 DNA: TGCGCCAGCAGCCAAGCCCCCAGGGACAGCTCCTACGAGCAGTACTTC
D gene: TRBD1
clone size: NA
J gene: TRBJ2-7
V gene: TRBV4-3

CDR3 protein: CASRNPGTPNTEAFF
CDR3 DNA: TGCGCCAGCAGAAACCCCGGGACACCGAACACTGAAGCTTTCTTT
D gene: NA
clone size: NA
J gene: TRBJ1-1
V gene: TRBV5-1

CDR3 protein: CASSVRDSEGFF
CDR3 DNA: TGTGCCAGCAGTGTCCGGGACTCAGAGGGGTTCTTC
D gene: NA
clone size: few
J gene: TRBJ2-1
V gene: TRBV2

CDR3 protein: CASSVGQGNVQYF
CDR3 DNA: TGTGCCAGCAGCGTAGGACAGGGCAACGTTCAGTACTTC
D gene: TRBD1
clone size: NA
J gene: TRBJ2-4
V gene: TRBV9

CDR3 protein: CASSNQLRTGSSYEQYF
CDR3 DNA: TGTGCCAGCAGTAACCAGCTAAGGACAGGGTCTTCCTACGAGCAGTACTTC
D gene: TRBD1
clone size: NA
J gene: TRBJ2-7
V gene: TRBV11-1

CDR3 protein: CASTLRIGRGPGELFF
CDR3 DNA: TGTGCCAGCACCCTCCGTATAGGGAGGGGACCCGGGGAGCTGTTTTTT
D gene: TRBD2
clone size: NA
J gene: TRBJ2-2
V gene: TRBV6-6

CDR3 protein: CASRGDEGYEQYF
CDR3 DNA: TGTGCCAGCAGGGGGGACGAGGGCTACGAGCAGTACTTC
D gene: NA
clone size: once
J gene: TRBJ2-7
V gene: TRBV2

CDR3 protein: CASSQAGGNYGYTF
CDR3 DNA: TGCGCCAGCAGCCAAGCCGGAGGGAACTATGGCTACACCTTC
D gene: NA
clone size: NA
J gene: TRBJ1-2
V gene: TRBV4-1

CDR3 protein: CSVGGSTDTQYF
CDR3 DNA: TGCAGCGTTGGGGGGTCCACAGATACGCAGTATTTT
D gene: NA
clone size: NA
J gene: TRBJ2-3
V gene: TRBV29-1

CDR3 protein: CAISGGSRIGLAGEEQYF
CDR3 DNA: TGTGCCATCAGTGGGGGCAGTCGCATCGGACTAGCGGGAGAAGAGCAGTACTTC
D gene: TRBD2
clone size: NA
J gene: TRBJ2-7
V gene: TRBV10-3

CDR3 protein: CTSRRQGQSTNEKLFF
CDR3 DNA: TGCACCAGCCGACGACAGGGGCAGAGTACTAATGAAAAACTGTTTTTT
D gene: NA
clone size: few
J gene: TRBJ1-4
V gene: TRBV1

CDR3 protein: CASSTFGTANQETQYF
CDR3 DNA: TGTGCCAGCAGTACATTCGGGACAGCGAACCAAGAGACCCAGTACTTC
D gene: TRBD1
clone size: NA
J gene: TRBJ2-5
V gene: TRBV27

CDR3 protein: CASRRDSPELFF
CDR3 DNA: TGTGCCAGCAGGAGGGACAGCCCGGAACTGTTTTTT
D gene: TRBD1
clone size: NA
J gene: TRBJ1-4
V gene: TRBV2

CDR3 protein: CASSQVSGLSYEQYF
CDR3 DNA: TGCGCCAGCAGCCAAGTATCAGGGTTGAGCTACGAGCAGTACTTC
D gene: NA
clone size: once
J gene: TRBJ2-7
V gene: TRBV4-1

CDR3 protein: CASSLVAWGMARDTQYF
CDR3 DNA: TGTGCCAGCAGCTTAGTGGCTTGGGGAATGGCTAGGGATACGCAGTATTTT
D gene: NA
clone size: NA
J gene: TRBJ2-3
V gene: TRBV7-8

CDR3 protein: CASSLGGDEKLFF
CDR3 DNA: TGTGCCAGCAGCTTAGGAGGGGACGAAAAACTGTTTTTT
D gene: NA
clone size: once
J gene: TRBJ1-4
V gene: TRBV5-6

CDR3 protein: CASSWDRGLEQYF
CDR3 DNA: TGCGCCAGCAGCTGGGACAGGGGGCTCGAGCAGTACTTC
D gene: TRBD1
clone size: NA
J gene: TRBJ2-7
V gene: TRBV5-1

CDR3 protein: CASSLASGGHNEQFF
CDR3 DNA: TGTGCCAGCAGCTTGGCTAGCGGGGGCCACAATGAGCAGTTCTTC
D gene: TRBD2
clone size: few
J gene: TRBJ2-1
V gene: TRBV5-6

CDR3 protein: CASKRDSSYEQYF
CDR3 DNA: TGTGCCAGCAAAAGAGACAGCTCCTACGAGCAGTACTTC
D gene: NA
clone size: few
J gene: TRBJ2-7
V gene: TRBV11-2

CDR3 protein: CASSPRGSTAYEQYF
CDR3 DNA: TGTGCCAGCAGCCCGAGGGGTAGTACGGCCTACGAGCAGTACTTC
D gene: NA
clone size: few
J gene: TRBJ2-7
V gene: TRBV13

CDR3 protein: CASSTGLYNEQFF
CDR3 DNA: TGTGCCAGCAGTACCGGGCTGTACAATGAGCAGTTCTTC
D gene: NA
clone size: NA
J gene: TRBJ2-1
V gene: TRBV28

CDR3 protein: CATFHAGTSGIDTQYF
CDR3 DNA: TGTGCCACCTTTCACGCGGGGACTAGCGGGATAGATACGCAGTATTTT
D gene: TRBD2
clone size: NA
J gene: TRBJ2-3
V gene: TRBV28

CDR3 protein: CASSSRGRLETQYF
CDR3 DNA: TGTGCCAGCAGTTCACGCGGACGTTTAGAGACCCAGTACTTC
D gene: NA
clone size: NA
J gene: TRBJ2-5
V gene: TRBV28

CDR3 protein: CATSRDRTWDTQYF
CDR3 DNA: TGTGCCACCAGCAGAGATCGTACTTGGGATACGCAGTATTTT
D gene: NA
clone size: NA
J gene: TRBJ2-3
V gene: TRBV15

CDR3 protein: CASSLGGVNQPQHF
CDR3 DNA: TGTGCCAGCAGCTTGGGTGGGGTAAATCAGCCCCAGCATTTT
D gene: NA
clone size: NA
J gene: TRBJ1-5
V gene: TRBV5-5

CDR3 protein: CASSPPQGRDGYTF
CDR3 DNA: TGTGCCAGCTCACCACCTCAGGGCAGGGATGGCTACACCTTC
D gene: NA
clone size: NA
J gene: TRBJ1-2
V gene: TRBV18

CDR3 protein: CATSRRDRVGEQFF
CDR3 DNA: TGTGCCACCAGCAGACGGGACAGGGTGGGCGAGCAGTTCTTC
D gene: TRBD1
clone size: NA
J gene: TRBJ2-1
V gene: TRBV15

CDR3 protein: CASSSSTSNYGYTF
CDR3 DNA: TGCGCCAGCAGCTCTTCGACATCGAACTATGGCTACACCTTC
D gene: NA
clone size: NA
J gene: TRBJ1-2
V gene: TRBV5-1

CDR3 protein: CASSVGLNTGELFF
CDR3 DNA: TGCGCCAGCAGTGTTGGACTGAACACCGGGGAGCTGTTTTTT
D gene: NA
clone size: NA
J gene: TRBJ2-2
V gene: TRBV10-2

CDR3 protein: CASGTHYGYTF
CDR3 DNA: TGTGCCAGTGGGACCCACTATGGCTACACCTTC
D gene: NA
clone size: NA
J gene: TRBJ1-2
V gene: TRBV19

CDR3 protein: CASSQALDISNQPQHF
CDR3 DNA: TGTGCCAGCAGCCAGGCTTTGGACATCAGCAATCAGCCCCAGCATTTT
D gene: NA
clone size: NA
J gene: TRBJ1-5
V gene: TRBV4-2